This T cell receptor beta chain was sequenced during a study of shared clonotypes between healthy human individuals. Donors had no recently reported acute infections or vaccinations and were HIV-negative. Nashville, Tennessee was home to all donors, each a Caucasian adult. Using ten immunoSEQ deep assay plates, investigators sequenced unsorted PBMC DNA. TCRdb's copy holds only in-frame clones and misses some; the assay was immunoSEQ multiplex PCR. The data show about 490,000 clones, with 81% seen just once and 12% held by the top ten. The CDR3 totals 15 residues. This receptor was taken from a woman in her 40s in good health. Some clones in this sample may be carry-over from other donors' samples. J is TRBJ1-2 and V is TRBV1. TRBV1 represents a pseudogene. Material for sequencing was PBMCs. CDR3 bases: TGCACCAGCAGGGCATATCGTTTGTGCGCCTATGGCTACACCTTC. This sequence encodes CTSRAYRLCAYGYTF.